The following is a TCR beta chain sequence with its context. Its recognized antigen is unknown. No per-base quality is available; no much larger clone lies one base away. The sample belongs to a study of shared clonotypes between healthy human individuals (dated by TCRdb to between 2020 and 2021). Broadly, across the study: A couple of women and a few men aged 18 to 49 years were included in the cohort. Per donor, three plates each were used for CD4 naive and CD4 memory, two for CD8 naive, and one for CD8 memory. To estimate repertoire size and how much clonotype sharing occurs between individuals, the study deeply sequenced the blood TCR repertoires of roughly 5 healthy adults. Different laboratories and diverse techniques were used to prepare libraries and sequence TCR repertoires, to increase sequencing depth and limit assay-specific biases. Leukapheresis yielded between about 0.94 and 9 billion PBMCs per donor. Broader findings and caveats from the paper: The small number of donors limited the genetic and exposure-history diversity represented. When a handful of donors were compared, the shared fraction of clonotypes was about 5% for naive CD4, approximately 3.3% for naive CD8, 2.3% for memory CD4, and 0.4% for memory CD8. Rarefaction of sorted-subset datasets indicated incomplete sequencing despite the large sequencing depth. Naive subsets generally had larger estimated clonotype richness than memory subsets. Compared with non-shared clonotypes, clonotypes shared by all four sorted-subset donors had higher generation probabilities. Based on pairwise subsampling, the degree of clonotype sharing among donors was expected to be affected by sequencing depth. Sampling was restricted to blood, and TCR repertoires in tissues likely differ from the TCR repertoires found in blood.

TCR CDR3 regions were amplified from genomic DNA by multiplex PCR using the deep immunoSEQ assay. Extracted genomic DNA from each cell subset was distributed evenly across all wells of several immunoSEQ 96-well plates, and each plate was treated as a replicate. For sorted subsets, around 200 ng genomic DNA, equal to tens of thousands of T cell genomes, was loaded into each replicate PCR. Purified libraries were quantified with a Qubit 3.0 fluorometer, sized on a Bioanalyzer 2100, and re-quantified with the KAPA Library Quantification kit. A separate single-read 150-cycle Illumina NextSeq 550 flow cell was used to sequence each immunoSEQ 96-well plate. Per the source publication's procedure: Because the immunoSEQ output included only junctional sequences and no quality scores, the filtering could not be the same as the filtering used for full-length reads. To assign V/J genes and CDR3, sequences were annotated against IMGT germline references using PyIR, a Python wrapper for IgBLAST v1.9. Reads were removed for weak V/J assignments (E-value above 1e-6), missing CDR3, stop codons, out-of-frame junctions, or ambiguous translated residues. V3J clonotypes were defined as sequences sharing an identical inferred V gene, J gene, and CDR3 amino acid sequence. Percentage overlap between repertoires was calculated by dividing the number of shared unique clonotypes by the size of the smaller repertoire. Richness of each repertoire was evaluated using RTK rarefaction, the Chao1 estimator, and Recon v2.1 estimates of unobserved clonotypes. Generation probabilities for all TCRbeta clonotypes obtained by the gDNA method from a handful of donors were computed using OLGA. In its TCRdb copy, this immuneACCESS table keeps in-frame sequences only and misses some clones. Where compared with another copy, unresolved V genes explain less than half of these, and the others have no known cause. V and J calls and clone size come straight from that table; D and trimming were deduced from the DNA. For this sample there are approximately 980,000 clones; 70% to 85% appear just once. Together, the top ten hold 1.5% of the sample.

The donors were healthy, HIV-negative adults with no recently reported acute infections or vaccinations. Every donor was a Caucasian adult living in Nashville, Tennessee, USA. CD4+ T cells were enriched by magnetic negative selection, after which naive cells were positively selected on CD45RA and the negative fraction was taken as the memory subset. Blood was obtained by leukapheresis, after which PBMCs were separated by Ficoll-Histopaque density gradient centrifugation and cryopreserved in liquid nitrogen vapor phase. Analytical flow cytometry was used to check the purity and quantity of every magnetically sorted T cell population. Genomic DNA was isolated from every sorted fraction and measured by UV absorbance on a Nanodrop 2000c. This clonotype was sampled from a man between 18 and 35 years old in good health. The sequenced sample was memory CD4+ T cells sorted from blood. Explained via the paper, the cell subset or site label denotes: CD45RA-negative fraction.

The nucleotides read TGTGCCAGCAGCTTAGGGCTAGCGGGGGCCTCTCAAAACAATGAGCAGTTCTTC. This translates into CASSLGLAGASQNNEQFF. The rearranged segments are TRBV11-3 and TRBJ2-1, with TRBD2 identical over 10 junction bases. V and J are trimmed by 1 base and 5 bases, and the gene matches miss 11 bases of the junction. Including the terminal cysteine and phenylalanine, the CDR3 comprises 18 residues. Only the CDR3 region is kept as DNA, spanning 54 bases read in frame from base 1. CDR1 SGHNT and CDR2 YENEEA were looked up in the germline V gene.